This T cell receptor beta chain was found in a study of T cells in Graves' hyperthyroidism and ophthalmopathy. Germline V gives CDR1 LNHDA, CDR2 SQIVND (reference sequence). This CDR3 has 13 residues. Between the trimmed V and J ends, which lost 5 bases and 6 bases, there was a span of 14 bases. RNA transcripts provided the source from which TCR beta CDR3 regions were amplified. In the first-round RT-PCR of the TCR CDR3, the HTBI primer set was used. TCRdb analysed the multiplex PCR reads with MiXCR anew, one entry per CDR3 protein. The repertoire consists of some 440,000 distinct CDR3 sequences, with 15% to 18% occurring once and the leading ten covering roughly 13%.

Sequenced input: blood. This TCR was sampled from a woman between 18 and 29 years old with Graves' hyperthyroidism. The V call is TRBV19, the J call TRBJ2-7; D unclear. CDR3 coding DNA: TGTGCCAGTAGTTTCTTGCCCAGTTTCGAGCAGTACTTC. Encoded protein: CASSFLPSFEQYF.